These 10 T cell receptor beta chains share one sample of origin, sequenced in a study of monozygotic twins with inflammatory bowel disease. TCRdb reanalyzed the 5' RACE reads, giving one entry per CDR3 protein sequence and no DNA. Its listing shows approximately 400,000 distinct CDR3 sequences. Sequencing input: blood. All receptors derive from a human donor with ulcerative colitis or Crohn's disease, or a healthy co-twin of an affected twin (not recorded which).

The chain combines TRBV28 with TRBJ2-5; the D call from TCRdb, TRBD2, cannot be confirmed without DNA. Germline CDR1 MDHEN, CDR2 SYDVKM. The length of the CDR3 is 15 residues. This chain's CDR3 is CASIAVAGVGETQYF.

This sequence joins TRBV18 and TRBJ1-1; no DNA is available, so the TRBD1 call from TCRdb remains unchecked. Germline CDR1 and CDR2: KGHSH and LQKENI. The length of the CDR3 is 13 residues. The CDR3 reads CASSSGTDTEAFF.

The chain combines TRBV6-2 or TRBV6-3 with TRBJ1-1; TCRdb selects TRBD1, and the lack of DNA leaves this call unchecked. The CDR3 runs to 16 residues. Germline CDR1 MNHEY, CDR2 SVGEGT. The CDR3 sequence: CASSYDRGHMNTEAFF.

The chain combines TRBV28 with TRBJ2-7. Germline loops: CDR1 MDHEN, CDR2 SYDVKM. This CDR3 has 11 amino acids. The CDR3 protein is CASSYEYEQYF.

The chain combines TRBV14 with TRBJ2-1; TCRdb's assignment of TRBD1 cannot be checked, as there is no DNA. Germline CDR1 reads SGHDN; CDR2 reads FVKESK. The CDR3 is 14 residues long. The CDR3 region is CASSRTGGYNEQFF.

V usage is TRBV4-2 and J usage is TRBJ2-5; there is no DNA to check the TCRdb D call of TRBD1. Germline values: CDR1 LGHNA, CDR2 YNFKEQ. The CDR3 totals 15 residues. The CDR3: CASSQEGGAGQTQYF.

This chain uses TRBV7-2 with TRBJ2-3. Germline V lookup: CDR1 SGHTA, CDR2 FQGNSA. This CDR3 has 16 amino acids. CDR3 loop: CASSLGAIQGTDTQYF.

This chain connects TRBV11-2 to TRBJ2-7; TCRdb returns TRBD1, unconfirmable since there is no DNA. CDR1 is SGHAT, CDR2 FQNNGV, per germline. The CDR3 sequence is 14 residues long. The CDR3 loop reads CASSFDRGDYEQYF.

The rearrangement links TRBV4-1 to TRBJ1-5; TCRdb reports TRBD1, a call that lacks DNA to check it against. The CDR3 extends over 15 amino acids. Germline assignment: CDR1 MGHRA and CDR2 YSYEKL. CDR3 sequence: CASSQVPQGDQPQHF.

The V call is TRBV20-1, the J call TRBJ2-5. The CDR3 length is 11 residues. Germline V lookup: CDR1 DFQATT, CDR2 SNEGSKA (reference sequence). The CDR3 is CSAGNAETQYF.